Reported below is one T cell receptor beta chain. This entry belongs to a study of blood T cell repertoires in COVID-19. Germline CDR1 reads WSHSY; CDR2 reads SAAADI. The length of the CDR3 is 14 residues. The V and J ends lost 10 bases and 4 bases, in that order; junction bases with no gene match: 8. Data came from immunoSEQ multiplex PCR; TCRdb stores just in-frame clones and leaves some out. The repertoire holds approximately 300,000 clones, with 90% as singletons. Material: peripheral blood. The gene calls are TRBV10-2 and TRBJ1-5, with 9 bases fitting TRBD1. This TCR derives from a woman in her twenties or thirties with COVID-19, enrolled during active disease. DNA of the CDR3: TGCGCCACCAGAGGACAGGGGCTAAATCAGCCCCAGCATTTT. It translates to CATRGQGLNQPQHF.